This T cell receptor (beta chain) is drawn from a study of cytomegalovirus exposure and HLA in healthy donors. Looking at the study overall: HLA-typed donors contributed some 83 million unique TCRs, which were held in an early data release.

The CDR3 has 19 amino acids. CDR1 LNHNV and CDR2 YYDKDF come from the germline V gene (reference sequence). V was trimmed by 0 bases and J by 3 bases, leaving 18 bases between them. The PCR had 60 Vbeta and 13 Jbeta primers. The repertoire was sequenced with immunoSEQ multiplex PCR; TCRdb's copy has only in-frame clones and lacks some. The sample consists of tens of thousands of clones, approximately 72% of them appearing once. The V call is TRBV15, the J call TRBJ2-6, with D perhaps TRBD1 (5 bases). The sample consisted of PBMCs. This TCR was sampled from a man aged 25 to 40 in good health and CMV-seropositive. The DNA of the CDR3 is TGTGCCACCAGCAGAGAAAGCCCGTGGGGCCCTCTTGGGGCCAACGTCCTGACTTTC. It encodes CATSRESPWGPLGANVLTF.